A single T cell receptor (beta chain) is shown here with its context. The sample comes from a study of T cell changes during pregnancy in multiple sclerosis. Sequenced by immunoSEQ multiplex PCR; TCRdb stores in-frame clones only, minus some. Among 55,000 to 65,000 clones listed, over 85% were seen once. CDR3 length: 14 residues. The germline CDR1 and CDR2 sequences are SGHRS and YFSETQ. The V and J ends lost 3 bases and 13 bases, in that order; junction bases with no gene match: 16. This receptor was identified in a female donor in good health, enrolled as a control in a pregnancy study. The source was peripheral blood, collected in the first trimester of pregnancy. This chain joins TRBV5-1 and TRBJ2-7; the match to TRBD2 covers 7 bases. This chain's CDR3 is CASSSAGEPEVGYF. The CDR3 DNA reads TGCGCCAGCAGCTCGGCGGGAGAGCCCGAAGTGGGTTACTTC.